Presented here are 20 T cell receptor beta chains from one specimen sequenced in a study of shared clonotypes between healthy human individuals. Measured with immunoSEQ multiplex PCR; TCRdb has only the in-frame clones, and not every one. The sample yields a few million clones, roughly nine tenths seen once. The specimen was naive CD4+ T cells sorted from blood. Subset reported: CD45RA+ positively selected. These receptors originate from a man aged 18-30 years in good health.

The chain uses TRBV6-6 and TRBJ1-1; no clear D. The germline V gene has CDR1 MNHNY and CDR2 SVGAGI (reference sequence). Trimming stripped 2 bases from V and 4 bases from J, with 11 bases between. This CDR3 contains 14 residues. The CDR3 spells CASSYSLRGTEAFF. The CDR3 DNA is TGTGCCAGCAGTTACAGCCTGCGGGGCACTGAAGCTTTCTTT.

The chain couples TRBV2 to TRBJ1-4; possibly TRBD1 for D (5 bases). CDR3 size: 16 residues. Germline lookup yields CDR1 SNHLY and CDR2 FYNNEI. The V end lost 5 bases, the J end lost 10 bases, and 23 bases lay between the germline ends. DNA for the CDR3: TGTGCCAGCAGTACCCTCGCGGCAGGGTCAATTATAAAACTGTTTTTT. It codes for CASSTLAAGSIIKLFF. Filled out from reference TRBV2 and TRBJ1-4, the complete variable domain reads EPEVTQTPSHQVTQMGQEVILRCVPISNHLYFYWYRQILGQKVEFLVSFYNNEISEKSEIFDDQFSVERPDGSNFTLKIRSTKLEDSAMYFCASSTLAAGSIIKLFFGSGTQLSVL.

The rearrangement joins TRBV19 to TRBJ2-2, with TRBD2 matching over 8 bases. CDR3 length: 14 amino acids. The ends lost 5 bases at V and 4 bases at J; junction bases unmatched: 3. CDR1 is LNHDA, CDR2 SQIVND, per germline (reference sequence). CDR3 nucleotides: TGTGCCAGTAGTGGACTAGCCGGCACCGGGGAGCTGTTTTTT. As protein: CASSGLAGTGELFF.

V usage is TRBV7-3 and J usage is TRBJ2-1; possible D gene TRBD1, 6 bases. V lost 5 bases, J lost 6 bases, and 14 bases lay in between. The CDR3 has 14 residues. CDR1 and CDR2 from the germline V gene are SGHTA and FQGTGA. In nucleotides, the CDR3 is TGTGCCAGCAGCAAACACAGGGACCCCAATGAGCAGTTCTTC. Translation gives CASSKHRDPNEQFF.

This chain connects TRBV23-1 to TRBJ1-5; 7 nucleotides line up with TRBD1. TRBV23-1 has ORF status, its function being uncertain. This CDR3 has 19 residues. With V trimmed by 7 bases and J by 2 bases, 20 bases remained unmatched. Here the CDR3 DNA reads TGCGCCAGCACCCACCCCGACAGGGTTTGTTCTGGGCGCAATCAGCCCCAGCATTTT. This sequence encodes CASTHPDRVCSGRNQPQHF.

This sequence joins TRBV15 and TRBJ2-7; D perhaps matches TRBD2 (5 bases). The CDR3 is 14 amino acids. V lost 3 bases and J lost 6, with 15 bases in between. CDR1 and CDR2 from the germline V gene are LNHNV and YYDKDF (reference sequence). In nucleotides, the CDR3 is TGTGCCACCAGCAGGGACCTAAGCGCGGGCGAGCAGTACTTC. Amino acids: CATSRDLSAGEQYF.

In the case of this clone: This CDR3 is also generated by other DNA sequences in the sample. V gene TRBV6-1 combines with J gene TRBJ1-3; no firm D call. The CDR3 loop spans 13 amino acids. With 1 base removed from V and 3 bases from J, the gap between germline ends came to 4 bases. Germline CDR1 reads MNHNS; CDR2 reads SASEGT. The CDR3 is CASSEVDGNTIYF. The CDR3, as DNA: TGTGCCAGCAGTGAAGTAGATGGAAACACCATATATTTT.

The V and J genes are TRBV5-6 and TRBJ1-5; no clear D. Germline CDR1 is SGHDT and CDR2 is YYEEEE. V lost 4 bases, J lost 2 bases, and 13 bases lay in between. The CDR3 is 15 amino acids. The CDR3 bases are TGTGCCAGCAGCGCAATAGGAGATGGCAATCAGCCCCAGCATTTT. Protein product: CASSAIGDGNQPQHF. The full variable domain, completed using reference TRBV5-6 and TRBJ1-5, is DAGVTQSPTHLIKTRGQQVTLRCSPKSGHDTVSWYQQALGQGPQFIFQYYEEEERQRGNFPDRFSGHQFPNYSSELNVNALLLGDSALYLCASSAIGDGNQPQHFGDGTRLSIL.

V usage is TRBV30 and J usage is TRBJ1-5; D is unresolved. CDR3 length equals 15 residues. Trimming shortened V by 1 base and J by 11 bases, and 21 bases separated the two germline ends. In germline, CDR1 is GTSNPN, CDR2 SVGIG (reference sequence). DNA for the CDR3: TGTGCCTGGAGTGATACCATAGGGCTTAGAGGCACCCAGCATTTT. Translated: CAWSDTIGLRGTQHF.

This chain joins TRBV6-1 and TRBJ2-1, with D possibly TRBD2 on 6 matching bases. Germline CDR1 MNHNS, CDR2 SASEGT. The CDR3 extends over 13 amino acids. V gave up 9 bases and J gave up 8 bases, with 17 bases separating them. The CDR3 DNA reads TGTGCCAGTCTTAGGACTAATCGGGATGAGCAGTTCTTC. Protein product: CASLRTNRDEQFF.

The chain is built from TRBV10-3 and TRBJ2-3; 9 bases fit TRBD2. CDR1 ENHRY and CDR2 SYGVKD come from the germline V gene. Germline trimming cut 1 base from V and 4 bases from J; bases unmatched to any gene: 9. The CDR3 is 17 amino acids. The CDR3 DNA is TGTGCCATCAGTGAGTTGGCTAGCGGGGACCGGTCAGATACGCAGTATTTT. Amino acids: CAISELASGDRSDTQYF.

The CDR3 DNA follows: TGTGCCAGCAGTCCTAAAACAGGGGTAGATACGCAGTATTTT. It yields the protein CASSPKTGVDTQYF. The J gene is TRBJ2-3, the V gene TRBV6-1; 7 nucleotides match TRBD1. V was clipped by 5 bases and J by 5 bases; unmatched bases: 7. The CDR3 extends over 14 amino acids. Germline-derived CDR1 and CDR2 are MNHNS and SASEGT.

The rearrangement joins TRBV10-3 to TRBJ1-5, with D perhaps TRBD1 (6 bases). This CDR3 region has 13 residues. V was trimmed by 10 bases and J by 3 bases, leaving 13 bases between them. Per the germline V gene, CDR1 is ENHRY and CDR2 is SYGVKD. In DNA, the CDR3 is TGTGCCACCGTCGGACAGATCAATCAGCCCCAGCATTTT. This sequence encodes CATVGQINQPQHF.

CDR3 bases: TGTGCCAGTAGTACACAGGGGGCGATGGGTGGCTACACCTTC. Protein product: CASSTQGAMGGYTF. The chain carries TRBV19 and TRBJ1-2, with TRBD1 matching over 9 bases. The CDR3 covers 14 residues. The germline gives CDR1 LNHDA, CDR2 SQIVND (reference sequence). The trim removed 4 bases at V and 7 bases at J, leaving 7 bases unmatched.

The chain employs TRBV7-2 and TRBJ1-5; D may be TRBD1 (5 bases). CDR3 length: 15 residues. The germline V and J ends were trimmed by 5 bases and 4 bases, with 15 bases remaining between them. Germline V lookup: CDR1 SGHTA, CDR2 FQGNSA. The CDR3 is CASSPWGSENQPQHF. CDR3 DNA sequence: TGTGCCAGCAGCCCATGGGGGTCCGAGAATCAGCCCCAGCATTTT. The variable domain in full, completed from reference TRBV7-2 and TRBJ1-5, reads GAGVSQSPSNKVTEKGKDVELRCDPISGHTALYWYRQSLGQGLEFLIYFQGNSAPDKSGLPSDRFSAERTGGSVSTLTIQRTQQEDSAVYLCASSPWGSENQPQHFGDGTRLSIL.

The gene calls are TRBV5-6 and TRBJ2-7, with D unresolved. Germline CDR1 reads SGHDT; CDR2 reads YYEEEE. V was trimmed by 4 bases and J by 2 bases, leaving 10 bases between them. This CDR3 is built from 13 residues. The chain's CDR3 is CASSLYNTYEQYF. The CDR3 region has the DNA TGTGCCAGCAGCCTCTATAACACCTACGAGCAGTACTTC.

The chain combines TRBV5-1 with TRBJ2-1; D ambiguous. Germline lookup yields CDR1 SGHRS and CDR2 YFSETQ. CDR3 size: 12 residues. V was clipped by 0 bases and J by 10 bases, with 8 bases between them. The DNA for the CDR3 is TGCGCCAGCAGCTTGGGATCGGCAGAGCAGTTCTTC. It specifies CASSLGSAEQFF. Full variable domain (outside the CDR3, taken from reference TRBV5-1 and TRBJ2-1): KAGVTQTPRYLIKTRGQQVTLSCSPISGHRSVSWYQQTPGQGLQFLFEYFSETQRNKGNFPGRFSGRQFSNSRSEMNVSTLELGDSALYLCASSLGSAEQFFGPGTRLTVL.

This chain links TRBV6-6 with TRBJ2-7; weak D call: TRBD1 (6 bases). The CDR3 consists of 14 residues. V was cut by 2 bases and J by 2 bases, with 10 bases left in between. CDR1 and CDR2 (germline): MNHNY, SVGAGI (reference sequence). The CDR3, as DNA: TGTGCCAGCAGTTACGGACAGTACCCCTACGAGCAGTACTTC. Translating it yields CASSYGQYPYEQYF.

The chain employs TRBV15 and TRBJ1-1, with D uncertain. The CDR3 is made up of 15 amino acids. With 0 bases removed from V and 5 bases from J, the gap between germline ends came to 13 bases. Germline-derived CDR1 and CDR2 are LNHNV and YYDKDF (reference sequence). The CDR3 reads CATSRDLVSDTEAFF. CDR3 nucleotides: TGTGCCACCAGCAGAGATCTTGTGAGCGATACTGAAGCTTTCTTT.

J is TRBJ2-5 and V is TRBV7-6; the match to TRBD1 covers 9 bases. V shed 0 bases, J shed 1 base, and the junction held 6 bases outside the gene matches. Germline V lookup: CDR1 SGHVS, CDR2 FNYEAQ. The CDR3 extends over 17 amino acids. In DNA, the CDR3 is TGTGCCAGCAGCTTAGCGGGGTGGGACAGGGCCCAAGAGACCCAGTACTTC. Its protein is CASSLAGWDRAQETQYF.